Described below is a single T cell receptor (beta chain) sequence and its context. Its antigen is currently unknown. Germline loops: CDR1 MDHEN, CDR2 SYDVKM. V lost 4 bases and J lost 3; bases outside the gene matches: 3. CDR3 length: 14 amino acids. The data were obtained in a study of post-analysis software for immune sequencing data. Study results and limitations: Normalized Chao1 diversity was significantly lower in multiple sclerosis patients than in controls. Strong co-clustering by F measure linked samples that shared a preparation batch. In patients, TRBV5-6, TRBV5-1 and TRBV20-1 belonged to several TRBV segments found more frequently than in controls.

Each TCR beta cDNA library carried unique molecular identifiers. cDNA molecules numbering 400,000 to 550,000 came from approximately 0.91 to 9.4 million T cells. In TCRdb, the PCR reads were re-called with MiXCR into one record per CDR3 protein. The table includes about 540,000 distinct CDR3 sequences, 34% detected once. V is TRBV28 and J is TRBJ2-5; TRBD1 agrees at 9 bases. This sequence originates from a girl aged 2-17 years with multiple sclerosis. Material for sequencing was blood. The chain's CDR3 is CASSYRTGEETQYF. The CDR3, as DNA: TGTGCCAGCAGTTACCGGACAGGGGAAGAGACCCAGTACTTC.